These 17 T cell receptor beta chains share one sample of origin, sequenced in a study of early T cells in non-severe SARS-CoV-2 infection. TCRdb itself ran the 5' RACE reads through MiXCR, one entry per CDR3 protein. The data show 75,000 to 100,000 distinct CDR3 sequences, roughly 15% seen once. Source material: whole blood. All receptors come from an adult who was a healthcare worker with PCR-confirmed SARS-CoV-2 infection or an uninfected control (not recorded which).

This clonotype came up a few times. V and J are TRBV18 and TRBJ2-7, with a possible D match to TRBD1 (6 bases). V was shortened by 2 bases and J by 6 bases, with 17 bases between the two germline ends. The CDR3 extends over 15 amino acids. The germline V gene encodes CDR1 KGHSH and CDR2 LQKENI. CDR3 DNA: TGTGCCAGCTCACCATACAGGGCTCCCTACGGCGAGCAGTACTTC. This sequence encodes CASSPYRAPYGEQYF. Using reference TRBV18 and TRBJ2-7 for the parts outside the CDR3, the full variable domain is NAGVMQNPRHLVRRRGQEARLRCSPMKGHSHVYWYRQLPEEGLKFMVYLQKENIIDESGMPKERFSAEFPKEGPSILRIQQVVRGDSAAYFCASSPYRAPYGEQYFGPGTRLTVT.

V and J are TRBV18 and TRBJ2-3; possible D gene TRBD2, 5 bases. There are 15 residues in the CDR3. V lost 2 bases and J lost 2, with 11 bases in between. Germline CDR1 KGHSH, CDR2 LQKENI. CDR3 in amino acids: CASSPVAYTTDTQYF. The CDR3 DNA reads TGTGCCAGCTCACCAGTAGCGTATACCACAGATACGCAGTATTTT. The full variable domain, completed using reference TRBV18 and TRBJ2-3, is NAGVMQNPRHLVRRRGQEARLRCSPMKGHSHVYWYRQLPEEGLKFMVYLQKENIIDESGMPKERFSAEFPKEGPSILRIQQVVRGDSAAYFCASSPVAYTTDTQYFGPGTRLTVL.

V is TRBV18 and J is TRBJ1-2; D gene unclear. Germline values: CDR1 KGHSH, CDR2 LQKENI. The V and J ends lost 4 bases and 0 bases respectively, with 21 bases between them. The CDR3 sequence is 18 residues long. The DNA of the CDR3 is TGTGCCAGCTCACGTTCGGCCCACACCTTAGAAGCTAACTATGGCTACACCTTC. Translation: CASSRSAHTLEANYGYTF.

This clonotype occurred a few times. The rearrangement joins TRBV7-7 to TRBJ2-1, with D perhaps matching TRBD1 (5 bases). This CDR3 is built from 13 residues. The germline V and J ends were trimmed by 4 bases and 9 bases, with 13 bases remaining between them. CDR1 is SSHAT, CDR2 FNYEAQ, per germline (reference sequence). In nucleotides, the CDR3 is TGTGCCAGCAGCTCGACTCCAGGGTTTGAGCAGTTCTTC. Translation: CASSSTPGFEQFF. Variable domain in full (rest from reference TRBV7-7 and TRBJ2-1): GAGVSQSPRYKVTKRGQDVTLRCDPISSHATLYWYQQALGQGPEFLTYFNYEAQPDKSGLPSDRFSAERPEGSISTLTIQRTEQRDSAMYRCASSSTPGFEQFFGPGTRLTVL.

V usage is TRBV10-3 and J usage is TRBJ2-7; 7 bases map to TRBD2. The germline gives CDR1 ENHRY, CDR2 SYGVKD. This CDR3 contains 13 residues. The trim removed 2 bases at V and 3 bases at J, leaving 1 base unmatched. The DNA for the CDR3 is TGTGCCATCAGTGAGGGACTAGTCTACGAGCAGTACTTC. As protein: CAISEGLVYEQYF.

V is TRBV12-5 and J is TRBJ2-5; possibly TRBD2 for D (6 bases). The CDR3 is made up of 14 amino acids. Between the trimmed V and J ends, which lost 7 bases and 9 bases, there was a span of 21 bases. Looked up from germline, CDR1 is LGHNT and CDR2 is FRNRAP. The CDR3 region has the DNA TGTGCTAGTGCCCCCCCGCGGGACGAGAGACCCCAGTACTTC. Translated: CASAPPRDERPQYF.

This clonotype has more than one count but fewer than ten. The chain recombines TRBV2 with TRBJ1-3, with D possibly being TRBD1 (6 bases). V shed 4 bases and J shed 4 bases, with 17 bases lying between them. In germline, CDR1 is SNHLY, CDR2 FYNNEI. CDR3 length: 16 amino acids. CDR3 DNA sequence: TGTGCCAGCAGTGGGGACATGAGAATCCCCGGAAACACCATATATTTT. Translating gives CASSGDMRIPGNTIYF.

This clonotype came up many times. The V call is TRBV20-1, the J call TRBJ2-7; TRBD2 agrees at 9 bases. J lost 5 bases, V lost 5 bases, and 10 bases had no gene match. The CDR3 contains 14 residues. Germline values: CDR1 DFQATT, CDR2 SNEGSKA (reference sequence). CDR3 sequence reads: CSAPSAGGRHEQYF. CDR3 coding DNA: TGCAGTGCTCCTTCTGCGGGAGGGAGACACGAGCAGTACTTC.

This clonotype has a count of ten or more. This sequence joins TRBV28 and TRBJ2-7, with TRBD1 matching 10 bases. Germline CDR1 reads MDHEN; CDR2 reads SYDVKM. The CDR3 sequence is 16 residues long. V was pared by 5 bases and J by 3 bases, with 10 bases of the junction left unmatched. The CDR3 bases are TGTGCCAGCAGTACCCCTTGGGGACAGGGGAGCTACGAGCAGTACTTC. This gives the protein CASSTPWGQGSYEQYF.

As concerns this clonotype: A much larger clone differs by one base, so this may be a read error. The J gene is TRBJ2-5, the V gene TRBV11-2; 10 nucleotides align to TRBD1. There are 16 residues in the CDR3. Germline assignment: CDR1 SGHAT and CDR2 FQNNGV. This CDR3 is CVSSSGTGEPQETQYF. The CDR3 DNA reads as TGTGTCAGCAGCTCCGGGACAGGGGAGCCACAAGAGACCCAGTACTTC.

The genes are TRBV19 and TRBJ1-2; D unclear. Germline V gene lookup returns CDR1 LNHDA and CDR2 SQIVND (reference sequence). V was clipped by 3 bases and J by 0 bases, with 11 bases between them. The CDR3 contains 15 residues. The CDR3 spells CASSIIGSPNYGYTF. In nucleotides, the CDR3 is TGTGCCAGTAGTATTATCGGCAGCCCTAACTATGGCTACACCTTC.

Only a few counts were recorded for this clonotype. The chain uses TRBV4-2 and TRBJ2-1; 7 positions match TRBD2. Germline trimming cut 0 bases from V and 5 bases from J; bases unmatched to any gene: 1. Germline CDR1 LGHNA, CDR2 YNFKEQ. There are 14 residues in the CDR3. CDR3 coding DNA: TGTGCCAGCAGCCAAGATGGGGGGGACAATGAGCAGTTCTTC. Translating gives CASSQDGGDNEQFF.

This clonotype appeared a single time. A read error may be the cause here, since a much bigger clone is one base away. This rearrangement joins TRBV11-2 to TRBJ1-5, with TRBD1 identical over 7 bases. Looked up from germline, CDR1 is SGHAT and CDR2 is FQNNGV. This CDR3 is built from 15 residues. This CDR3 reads CTSSLDREEAQPQHF. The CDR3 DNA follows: TGTACCAGCAGCTTAGACAGGGAAGAGGCTCAGCCCCAGCATTTT.

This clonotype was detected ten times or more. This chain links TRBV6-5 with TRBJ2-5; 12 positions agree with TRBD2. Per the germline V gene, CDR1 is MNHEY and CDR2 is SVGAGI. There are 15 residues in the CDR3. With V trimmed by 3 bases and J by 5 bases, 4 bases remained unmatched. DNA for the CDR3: TGTGCCAGCAGTTATCTAGCGGGAGGGCCGGAGACCCAGTACTTC. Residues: CASSYLAGGPETQYF.

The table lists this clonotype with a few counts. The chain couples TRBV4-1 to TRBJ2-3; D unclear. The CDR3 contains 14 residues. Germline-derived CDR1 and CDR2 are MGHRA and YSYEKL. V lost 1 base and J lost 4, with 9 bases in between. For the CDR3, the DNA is TGCGCCAGCAGCCAAGCGGTAGCCGCAGATACGCAGTATTTT. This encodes CASSQAVAADTQYF.

Written as DNA, the CDR3 is TGTGCCAGCAGCCAAGATGAGGGCTCTGGAAACACCATATATTTT. This translates into CASSQDEGSGNTIYF. The V and J genes are TRBV4-2 and TRBJ1-3; D ambiguous. Trimming pared 0 bases from V and 0 bases from J, leaving 6 bases between. This CDR3 has 15 amino acids. Germline V lookup: CDR1 LGHNA, CDR2 YNFKEQ.

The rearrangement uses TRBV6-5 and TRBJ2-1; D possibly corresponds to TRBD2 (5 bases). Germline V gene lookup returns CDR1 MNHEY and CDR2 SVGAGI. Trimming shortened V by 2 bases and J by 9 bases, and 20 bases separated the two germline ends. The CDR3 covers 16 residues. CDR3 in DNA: TGTGCCAGCAGTTACGAGAGGGTTGGCCCAATGAGTGAGCAGTTCTTC. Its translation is CASSYERVGPMSEQFF.